The subject of this entry is one T cell receptor beta chain. This CDR3 spans 12 amino acids. Trimming removed 2 bases at V and 10 bases at J, with 9 bases between. Germline CDR1 and CDR2: SGHVS and FNYEAQ. The sample is drawn from a study of T cell changes during pregnancy in multiple sclerosis. Clones were sequenced by immunoSEQ multiplex PCR, and TCRdb holds only the in-frame ones, with some missing. The repertoire includes over 50,000 clones, about 87% of them detected once, and roughly 5% sits in the top ten. The clonotype was recovered from a human donor whose cells served as feeder cells for cultures in a pregnancy study. This chain links TRBV7-6 with TRBJ2-1, with D hard to call. Specimen: peripheral blood from another person, used as feeder cells. The DNA of the CDR3 is TGTGCCAGCAGCTTAAAGCCTTGGGAGCAGTTCTTC. Residues: CASSLKPWEQFF.